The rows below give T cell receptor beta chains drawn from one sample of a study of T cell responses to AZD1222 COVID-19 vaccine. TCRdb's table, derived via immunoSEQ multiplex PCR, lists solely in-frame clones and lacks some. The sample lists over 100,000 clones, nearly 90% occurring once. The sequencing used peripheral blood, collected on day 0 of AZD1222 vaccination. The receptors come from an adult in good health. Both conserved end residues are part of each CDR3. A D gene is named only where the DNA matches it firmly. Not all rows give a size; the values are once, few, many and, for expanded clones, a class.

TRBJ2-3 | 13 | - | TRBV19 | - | CASSIGRTDTQYF | TGTGCCAGTAGTATCGGACGTACAGATACGCAGTATTTT
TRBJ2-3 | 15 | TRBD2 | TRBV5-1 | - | CASSLVAGRTDTQYF | TGCGCCAGCAGCTTGGTAGCGGGACGCACAGATACGCAGTATTTT
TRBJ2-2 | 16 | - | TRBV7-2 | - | CASSWGVGVGTGELFF | TGTGCCAGCAGCTGGGGGGTGGGAGTCGGCACCGGGGAGCTGTTTTTT
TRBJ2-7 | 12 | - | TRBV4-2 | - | CASSPGNYEQYF | TGTGCCAGCAGCCCTGGGAACTACGAGCAGTACTTC
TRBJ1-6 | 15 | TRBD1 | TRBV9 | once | CASSARDRNNSPLHF | TGTGCCAGCAGCGCCCGGGACAGGAATAATTCACCCCTCCACTTT
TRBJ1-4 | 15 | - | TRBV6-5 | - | CASGEGVSTNEKLFF | TGTGCCAGCGGAGAGGGTGTGTCAACTAATGAAAAACTGTTTTTT
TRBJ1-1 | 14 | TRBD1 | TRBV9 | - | CASSLGTGRTEAFF | TGTGCCAGCAGCCTCGGGACAGGGAGAACTGAAGCTTTCTTT
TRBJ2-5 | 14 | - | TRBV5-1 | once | CASSLTGSKETQYF | TGCGCCAGCAGCTTGACAGGGTCCAAAGAGACCCAGTACTTC
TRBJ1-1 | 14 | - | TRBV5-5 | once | CASSFPGLNTEAFF | TGTGCCAGCAGCTTTCCGGGACTGAACACTGAAGCTTTCTTT
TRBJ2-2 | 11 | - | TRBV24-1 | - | CATTNGGELFF | TGTGCCACCACCAACGGCGGGGAGCTGTTTTTT
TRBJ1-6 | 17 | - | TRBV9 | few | CASSVAGGRPPNSALHF | TGTGCCAGCAGCGTAGCGGGAGGGCGGCCGCCGAATTCGGCCCTCCACTTT
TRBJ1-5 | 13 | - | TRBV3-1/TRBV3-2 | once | CASTTGINQPQHF | TGTGCCAGCACCACTGGAATCAATCAGCCCCAGCATTTT
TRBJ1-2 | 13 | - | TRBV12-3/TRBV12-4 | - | CASSLELPYGYTF | TGTGCCAGCAGTTTGGAGCTGCCCTATGGCTACACCTTC
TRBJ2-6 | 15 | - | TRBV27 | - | CASSYWVGGANVLTF | TGTGCCAGCAGTTACTGGGTCGGTGGGGCCAACGTCCTGACTTTC
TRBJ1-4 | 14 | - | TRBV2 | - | CASSARAGFEKLFF | TGTGCCAGCAGCGCCAGGGCAGGGTTTGAAAAACTGTTTTTT
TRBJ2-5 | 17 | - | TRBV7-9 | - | CASSSLPSTAYQETQYF | TGTGCCAGCAGCTCCTTGCCCTCCACGGCGTACCAAGAGACCCAGTACTTC
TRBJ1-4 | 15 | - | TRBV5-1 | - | CASSLGGLANEKLFF | TGCGCCAGCAGCTTGGGGGGGCTCGCTAATGAAAAACTGTTTTTT
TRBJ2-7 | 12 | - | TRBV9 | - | CASSVGPGEQYF | TGTGCCAGCAGCGTAGGTCCCGGGGAGCAGTACTTC
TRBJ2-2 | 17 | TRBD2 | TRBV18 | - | CASSPPVVAGRTGELFF | TGTGCCAGCTCACCCCCCGTAGTAGCGGGACGAACCGGGGAGCTGTTTTTT
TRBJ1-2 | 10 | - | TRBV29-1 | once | CSILSGGYTF | TGCAGCATACTTAGTGGTGGCTACACCTTC
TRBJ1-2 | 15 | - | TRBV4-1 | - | CASSREDSGWDGYTF | TGCGCCAGCAGCCGAGAGGACAGCGGATGGGATGGCTACACCTTC
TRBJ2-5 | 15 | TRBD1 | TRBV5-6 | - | CASSRQTGGRETQYF | TGTGCCAGCAGCCGTCAGACAGGGGGTAGGGAGACCCAGTACTTC
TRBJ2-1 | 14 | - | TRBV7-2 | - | CASSLRASFDEQFF | TGTGCCAGCAGCTTACGGGCTAGTTTCGATGAGCAGTTCTTC
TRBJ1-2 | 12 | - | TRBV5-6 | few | CASSLVFDGYTF | TGTGCCAGCAGCTTGGTGTTCGATGGCTACACCTTC
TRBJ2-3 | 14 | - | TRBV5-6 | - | CASTLAGATDTQYF | TGTGCCAGCACCCTTGCAGGGGCCACAGATACGCAGTATTTT
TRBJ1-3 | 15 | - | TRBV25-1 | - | CASSEPSRPGNTIYF | TGTGCCAGCAGTGAACCCTCCCGTCCTGGAAACACCATATATTTT
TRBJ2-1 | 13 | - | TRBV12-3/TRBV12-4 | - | CASSPDRFPREFF | TGTGCCAGCAGTCCCGACAGGTTCCCGAGGGAGTTCTTC
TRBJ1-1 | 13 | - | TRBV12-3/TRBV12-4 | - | CAIIRSSGRWAFF | TGTGCCATCATAAGGTCATCAGGACGGTGGGCTTTCTTT
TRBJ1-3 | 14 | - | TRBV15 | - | CATSRQGDVYTIYF | TGTGCCACTAGCCGGCAGGGCGACGTGTACACCATATATTTT
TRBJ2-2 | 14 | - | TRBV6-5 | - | CASVAVTNTGELFF | TGTGCCAGCGTAGCAGTTACGAACACCGGGGAGCTGTTTTTT
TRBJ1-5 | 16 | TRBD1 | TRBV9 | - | CASSVPGQEINQPQHF | TGTGCCAGCAGCGTCCCGGGACAGGAGATCAATCAGCCCCAGCATTTT
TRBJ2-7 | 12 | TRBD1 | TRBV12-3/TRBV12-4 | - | CASSKGQLEQYF | TGTGCCAGCAGCAAGGGACAGCTCGAGCAGTACTTC
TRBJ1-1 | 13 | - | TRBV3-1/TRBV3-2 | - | CASSHEGYTEAFF | TGTGCCAGCAGCCACGAGGGGTACACTGAAGCTTTCTTT
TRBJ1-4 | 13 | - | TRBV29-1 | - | CSVVRGTNEKLFF | TGCAGCGTTGTACGGGGGACTAATGAAAAACTGTTTTTT
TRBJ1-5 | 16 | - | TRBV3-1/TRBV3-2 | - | CASSQTPGGMGQPQHF | TGTGCCAGCAGCCAAACCCCGGGGGGAATGGGTCAGCCCCAGCATTTT
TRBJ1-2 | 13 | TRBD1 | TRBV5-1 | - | CASSLTGGDGYTF | TGCGCCAGCAGCTTGACAGGGGGCGATGGCTACACCTTC
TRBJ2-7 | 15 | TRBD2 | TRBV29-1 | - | CSVGTSGGIPREQYF | TGCAGCGTTGGGACTAGCGGGGGGATCCCGAGGGAGCAGTACTTC
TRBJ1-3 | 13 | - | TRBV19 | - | CASTAGPENTIYF | TGTGCCAGTACAGCCGGGCCAGAAAACACCATATATTTT
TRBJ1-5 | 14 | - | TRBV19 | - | CASEYRASNQPQHF | TGTGCCAGTGAATACAGGGCTAGCAATCAGCCCCAGCATTTT
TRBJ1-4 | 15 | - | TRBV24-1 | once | CATSDAQGVGEKLFF | TGTGCCACCAGTGATGCCCAAGGAGTGGGCGAAAAACTGTTTTTT
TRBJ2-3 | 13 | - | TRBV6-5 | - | CASSYRPTDTQYF | TGTGCCAGCAGTTATCGGCCCACAGATACGCAGTATTTT
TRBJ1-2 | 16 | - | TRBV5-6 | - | CASSLVGEWTNYGYTF | TGTGCCAGCAGCTTGGTCGGGGAGTGGACCAACTATGGCTACACCTTC
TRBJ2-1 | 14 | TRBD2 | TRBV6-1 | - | CASSLASGNHEQFF | TGTGCCAGCAGTTTGGCTAGCGGGAACCATGAGCAGTTCTTC
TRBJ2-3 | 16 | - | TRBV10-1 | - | CASSERRGGRTDTQYF | TGCGCCAGCAGTGAGCGTAGGGGAGGACGTACAGATACGCAGTATTTT
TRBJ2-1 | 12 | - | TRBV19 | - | CASSIGDRVVFF | TGTGCCAGTAGTATAGGGGATAGGGTTGTGTTCTTC
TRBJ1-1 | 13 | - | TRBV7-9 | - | CASSLVGNTEAFF | TGTGCCAGCAGCTTAGTAGGGAACACTGAAGCTTTCTTT
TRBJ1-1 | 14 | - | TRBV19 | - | CASSIRPTDTEAFF | TGTGCCAGTAGTATCCGCCCCACTGACACTGAAGCTTTCTTT
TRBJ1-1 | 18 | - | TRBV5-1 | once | CASSLGSGRLSSNTEAFF | TGCGCCAGCAGCTTGGGATCGGGCAGGCTATCCTCTAACACTGAAGCTTTCTTT
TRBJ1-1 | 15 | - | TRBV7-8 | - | CASSLATAWYTEAFF | TGTGCCAGCAGCTTAGCCACAGCATGGTACACTGAAGCTTTCTTT
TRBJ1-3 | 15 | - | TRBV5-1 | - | CASSLVGDSGNTIYF | TGCGCCAGCAGCTTGGTAGGGGACTCTGGAAACACCATATATTTT
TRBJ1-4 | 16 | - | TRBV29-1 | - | CSVGGGLHGTNEKLFF | TGCAGCGTTGGGGGGGGCCTACATGGAACTAATGAAAAACTGTTTTTT
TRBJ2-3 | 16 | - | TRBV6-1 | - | CASSELGPVSTDTQYF | TGTGCCAGCAGTGAACTCGGCCCGGTCAGCACAGATACGCAGTATTTT
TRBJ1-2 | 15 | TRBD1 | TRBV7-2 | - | CASSTGPAQGNGYTF | TGTGCCAGCAGCACCGGGCCGGCACAGGGGAATGGCTACACCTTC